The 18 T cell receptor beta chains below all came from one sample that was sequenced in a study of blood T cell repertoires in COVID-19. Data came from immunoSEQ multiplex PCR; TCRdb stores just in-frame clones and leaves some out. The sample lists some 150,000 clones, around 89% seen once, with roughly 3.1% in the top ten. The source material was peripheral blood. The origin of the receptors is a man in his 60s with acute or convalescent COVID-19.

This sequence joins TRBV19 and TRBJ2-7; TRBD1 matches 8 bases. CDR3 size: 13 residues. J gave up 7 bases and V 2 bases, and 4 bases lay outside the gene matches. CDR1 is LNHDA, CDR2 SQIVND, per germline (reference sequence). The CDR3 bases are TGTGCCAGTAGTATACGACAGGGGCAAGAGCAGTACTTC. Residues: CASSIRQGQEQYF. The variable domain in full, completed from reference TRBV19 and TRBJ2-7, reads DGGITQSPKYLFRKEGQNVTLSCEQNLNHDAMYWYRQDPGQGLRLIYYSQIVNDFQKGDIAEGYSVSREKKESFPLTVTSAQKNPTAFYLCASSIRQGQEQYFGPGTRLTVT.

The chain links TRBV4-3 to TRBJ1-2; D is unclear. V was shortened by 6 bases and J by 8 bases, with 13 bases between the two germline ends. Germline V gene data show CDR1 as LGHNA and CDR2 as YSLEER. The CDR3 consists of 12 residues. In DNA, the CDR3 is TGCGCCAGCAGGCAGGCCGGGAGCGGCTACACCTTC. Amino acids: CASRQAGSGYTF.

V usage is TRBV6-5 and J usage is TRBJ1-1; 8 bases agree with TRBD1. Per the germline V gene, CDR1 is MNHEY and CDR2 is SVGAGI. The V gene end was trimmed by 2 bases and the J gene end by 5 bases; junction bases not matched to a gene: 4. The CDR3 sequence is 14 residues long. In DNA form, the CDR3 reads TGTGCCAGCAGTTACAACGACAGGGGTACTGAAGCTTTCTTT. Amino acids: CASSYNDRGTEAFF.

The chain is built from TRBV24-1 and TRBJ2-3, with 7 bases that match TRBD2. V lost 3 bases and J lost 1; bases outside the gene matches: 12. Germline assignment: CDR1 KGHDR and CDR2 SFDVKD. The CDR3 contains 18 residues. DNA for the CDR3: TGTGCCACCAGTGATCTAACCTTTGAGCGGGGTCGCACAGATACGCAGTATTTT. Residues: CATSDLTFERGRTDTQYF.

The chain joins TRBV29-1 to TRBJ1-1, with a possible D match to TRBD1 (6 bases). The CDR3 is 11 residues long. V was cut by 7 bases and J by 6 bases, with 12 bases left in between. CDR1 is SQVTM, CDR2 ANQGSEA, per germline. CDR3 sequence reads: CSAQGYAEAFF. CDR3 bases: TGCAGCGCCCAGGGGTACGCTGAAGCTTTCTTT. Full variable domain (outside the CDR3, taken from reference TRBV29-1 and TRBJ1-1): SAVISQKPSRDICQRGTSLTIQCQVDSQVTMMFWYRQQPGQSLTLIATANQGSEATYESGFVIDKFPISRPNLTFSTLTVSNMSPEDSSIYLCSAQGYAEAFFGQGTRLTVV.

The chain carries TRBV29-1 and TRBJ1-3; no clear D gene. The V gene lost 6 bases and the J gene lost 0 bases, with 6 bases spanning the gap. This CDR3 has 12 amino acids. Germline CDR1 SQVTM, CDR2 ANQGSEA. The CDR3 nucleotides read TGCAGCGTATTGAGCTCTGGAAACACCATATATTTT. It is translated as CSVLSSGNTIYF.

The genes are TRBV5-1 and TRBJ1-6; weak D call: TRBD1 (6 bases). Trimming removed 0 bases at V and 2 bases at J, with 12 bases between. The germline V gene has CDR1 SGHRS and CDR2 YFSETQ. The CDR3 contains 17 residues. This chain's CDR3 is CASSLGPGGPYNSPLHF. The CDR3 nucleotides read TGCGCCAGCAGCTTGGGCCCTGGGGGCCCCTATAATTCACCCCTCCACTTT.

The chain links TRBV27 to TRBJ1-4; TRBD1 is a possible D gene (6 bases). With 5 bases removed from V and 0 bases from J, the gap between germline ends came to 13 bases. This CDR3 is built from 16 residues. Germline V CDR1 and CDR2: MNHEY, SMNVEV (reference sequence). The chain's CDR3 is CASSNRVSATNEKLFF. CDR3 DNA sequence: TGTGCCAGCAGTAACAGGGTTTCTGCAACTAATGAAAAACTGTTTTTT.

Comment on this clone: Other nucleotide sequences from this sample produce the same CDR3. This rearrangement joins TRBV5-1 to TRBJ1-1; TRBD1 is a possible D gene (5 bases). Deletions cut 4 bases from V and 1 base from J, with 8 bases between. The CDR3 loop spans 13 amino acids. CDR1 and CDR2 from the germline V gene are SGHRS and YFSETQ. The CDR3 region is CASSPGGNTEAFF. The CDR3 DNA is TGCGCCAGCAGCCCGGGGGGGAACACTGAAGCTTTCTTT.

The chain is built from TRBV30 and TRBJ1-1; a possible D gene is TRBD1 (5 bases). Deletions cut 4 bases from V and 1 base from J, with 7 bases between. Germline V gives CDR1 GTSNPN, CDR2 SVGIG (reference sequence). The CDR3 covers 12 residues. CDR3 coding DNA: TGTGCCTGGACTCAGGGGAACACTGAAGCTTTCTTT. Its protein is CAWTQGNTEAFF.

V usage is TRBV3-1 (or the pseudogene TRBV3-2) and J usage is TRBJ2-7; D is uncertain. Germline lookup yields CDR1 LGHDT and CDR2 YNNKEL (reference sequence). Trimming removed 1 base from V and 1 base from J, with 11 bases in between. The length of the CDR3 is 15 residues. The chain's CDR3 is CASSQGLAVSYEQYF. The CDR3, as DNA: TGTGCCAGCAGCCAAGGTTTGGCGGTATCCTACGAGCAGTACTTC.

The genes are TRBV7-2 and TRBJ1-1, with D perhaps TRBD1 (6 bases). Trimming removed 4 bases from V and 0 bases from J, with 15 bases in between. The CDR3 has 16 residues. In germline, CDR1 is SGHTA, CDR2 FQGNSA. The CDR3 nucleotides are TGTGCCAGCAGCTCGGACAGCGCCATAATGAACACTGAAGCTTTCTTT. Its translation is CASSSDSAIMNTEAFF.

With regard to this clone: At one boundary the junction diverges from the germline segment, which might be a read error. The chain uses TRBV7-7 and TRBJ2-1, with 9 positions matching TRBD2. Germline values: CDR1 SSHAT, CDR2 FNYEAQ (reference sequence). This CDR3 has 16 residues. The CDR3 sequence is CASSSNLAGTHNEQFF. In DNA, the CDR3 is TGTGCTAGCAGCTCAAACCTAGCGGGGACCCACAATGAGCAGTTCTTC.

The count of this clone is one. This chain connects TRBV6-5 to TRBJ2-7; a possible D gene is TRBD1 (6 bases). V lost 10 bases to trimming and J lost 4 bases, with 11 bases between them. This CDR3 comprises 11 residues. Germline values: CDR1 MNHEY, CDR2 SVGAGI. DNA for the CDR3: TGTGCCACCAACCAGGGGTACGAGCAGTACTTC. Translation: CATNQGYEQYF.

In DNA form, the CDR3 reads TGTGCCAGTAGTATAGATCGGCCGGGAAATCAGCCCCAGCATTTT. It yields the protein CASSIDRPGNQPQHF. The rearrangement joins TRBV19 to TRBJ1-5; D is ambiguous. V was clipped by 0 bases and J by 4 bases, with 10 bases between them. The CDR3 is made up of 15 amino acids. The germline gives CDR1 LNHDA, CDR2 SQIVND (reference sequence).

This sequence joins TRBV19 and TRBJ2-1; D is unclear. V gave up 5 bases and J gave up 6 bases, with 5 bases separating them. The germline V gene encodes CDR1 LNHDA and CDR2 SQIVND (reference sequence). This CDR3 spans 11 amino acids. Here the CDR3 DNA reads TGTGCCAGTAGTTTATTCAATGAGCAGTTCTTC. Its protein is CASSLFNEQFF.

This chain links TRBV7-6 with TRBJ2-2; 10 bases match TRBD1. The CDR3 is 15 residues long. After removal of 5 bases from V and 7 bases from J, the junction contained 7 bases not matched to a gene. The germline gives CDR1 SGHVS, CDR2 FNYEAQ. The CDR3 DNA reads as TGTGCCAGCAGCCCAGGACAGGGGGTGGGCGGGGAGCTGTTTTTT. Its translation: CASSPGQGVGGELFF.

This clone was counted between two and nine times. The chain has TRBV9 and TRBJ1-3, with TRBD1 matching 7 bases. From germline, CDR1 is SGDLS and CDR2 YYNGEE. The length of the CDR3 is 18 residues. Trimming took 0 bases from V and 0 from J; bases not matched to a gene: 9. Here the CDR3 DNA reads TGTGCCAGCAGCGTAGGTCTGCGGGACAGAAGCTCTGGAAACACCATATATTTT. It is translated as CASSVGLRDRSSGNTIYF.